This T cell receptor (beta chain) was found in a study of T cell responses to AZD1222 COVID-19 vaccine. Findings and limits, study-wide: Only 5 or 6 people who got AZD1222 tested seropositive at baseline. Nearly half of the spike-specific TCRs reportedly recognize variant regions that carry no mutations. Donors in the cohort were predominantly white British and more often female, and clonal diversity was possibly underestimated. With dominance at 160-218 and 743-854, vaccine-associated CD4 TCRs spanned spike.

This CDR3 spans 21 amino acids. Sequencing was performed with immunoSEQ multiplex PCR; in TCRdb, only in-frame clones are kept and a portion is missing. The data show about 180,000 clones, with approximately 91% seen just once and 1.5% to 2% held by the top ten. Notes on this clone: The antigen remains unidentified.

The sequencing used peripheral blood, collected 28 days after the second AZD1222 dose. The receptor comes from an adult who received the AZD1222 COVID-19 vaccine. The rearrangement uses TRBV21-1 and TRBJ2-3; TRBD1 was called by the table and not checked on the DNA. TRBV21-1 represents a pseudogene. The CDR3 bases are TGTGCCAGCAGCAAAGCGCTTAGGGGGCGTAGGCAGGGGGCTTCGACAGATACGCAGTATTTT. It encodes CASSKALRGRRQGASTDTQYF.